This T cell receptor (beta chain) was observed in a study of OX40 agonist ivuxolimab in advanced cancers. Study at large: Every 2 weeks, ivuxolimab was infused into the patients intravenously at between 0.01 and 10 mg/kg. Findings of the study overall: Within 6 weeks, CD4+ and CD8+ blood T cells expanded clonally at 0.1 to 3.0 mg/kg.

The CDR3 covers 13 residues. J gave up 3 bases and V 3 bases, and 2 bases lay outside the gene matches. The germline V gene has CDR1 SGHRS and CDR2 YFSETQ. Sequencing was performed with immunoSEQ multiplex PCR; in TCRdb, only in-frame clones are kept and a portion is missing. The top ten clones hold less than 0.55% of a sample with approximately 70,000 clones, about 81% of them seen once. A word on this clone: Its specificity is unknown.

The J gene is TRBJ2-5, the V gene TRBV5-1; 7 bases map to TRBD2. This clonotype originated in an adult with an advanced solid tumor such as melanoma, head and neck, liver or kidney cancer. Specimen: CD4+ or CD8+ T cells sorted from blood, collected in a trial of the OX40 agonist ivuxolimab. CDR3 protein: CASSSAGEETQYF. CDR3 DNA sequence: TGCGCCAGCAGCTCGGCGGGAGAAGAGACCCAGTACTTC.